A single TCR beta chain is shown here with its context. The data were taken from a study of CD8 T cells in Susac syndrome. The V gene's germline CDR1 is LNHNV and CDR2 YYDKDF (reference sequence). V gave up 4 bases and J gave up 3 bases, with 10 bases separating them. This CDR3 comprises 14 residues. Random hexamers primed reverse transcription of 0.5 to 1 ug RNA. One entry per CDR3 protein results from TCRdb running MiXCR on the immunoSEQ multiplex PCR reads. The sample holds 170,000 or so distinct CDR3 sequences, under 95% seen once. The sample was CD4+ T cells from PBMCs. The sequence derives from a human donor with Susac syndrome. The chain has TRBV15 and TRBJ1-5; D unresolved. CDR3 sequence reads: CATSNLSYNQPQHF. The CDR3, as DNA: TGTGCCACCAGCAATTTGAGTTACAATCAGCCCCAGCATTTT.